Shown below are 5 T cell receptor beta chains from a single sample sequenced in a study of blood T cells in healthy people across ages. Then a second PCR, running about 6 to 12 cycles, was carried out with a sample-barcoded 5' primer and a J-beta primer mix. Each CDR3 protein gets one entry after TCRdb re-called the 5' RACE reads with MiXCR. The sample records 780,000 or so distinct CDR3 sequences, about 25% being singletons. This sample was shared with a second study, whose subject was T cells of mothers and their children.

Sequences were obtained from blood. The receptors were sampled from a boy between 10 and 17 years old in good health.

This clonotype has a handful of counts. This rearrangement joins TRBV20-1 to TRBJ1-2; D is uncertain. The germline V and J ends were trimmed by 4 bases and 4 bases, with 16 bases remaining between them. Germline CDR1 DFQATT, CDR2 SNEGSKA (reference sequence). The CDR3 covers 14 residues. CDR3 residues: CSAMDVGRLYGYTF. The CDR3, as DNA: TGCAGTGCTATGGACGTGGGCAGGCTCTATGGCTACACCTTC.

This clonotype came up a few times. J is TRBJ1-1 and V is TRBV25-1, with a possible D match to TRBD1 (5 bases). The CDR3 is 13 amino acids. Per germline, CDR1 MGHDK and CDR2 SYGVNS. Trimming removed 1 base from V and 7 bases from J, with 10 bases in between. CDR3 sequence reads: CASSEFDQGEAFF. The CDR3 bases are TGTGCCAGCAGTGAATTCGACCAGGGTGAAGCTTTCTTT.

This clonotype was seen only a few times. The CDR3 is CASSSPTAPRSGANVLTF. The CDR3 coding sequence is TGTGCCAGCAGTTCCCCTACAGCCCCACGCTCTGGGGCCAACGTCCTGACTTTC. J is TRBJ2-6 and V is TRBV7-2, with no clear D. CDR1 and CDR2 (germline): SGHTA, FQGNSA. V lost 6 bases, J lost 0 bases, and 18 bases lay in between. The CDR3 totals 18 residues.

This clonotype was observed a few times. The chain has TRBV6-5 and TRBJ1-1; a possible D gene is TRBD1 (6 bases). Germline lookup yields CDR1 MNHEY and CDR2 SVGAGI. The CDR3 consists of 14 residues. Between the trimmed V and J ends, which lost 6 bases and 0 bases, there was a span of 11 bases. CDR3 bases: TGTGCCAGCAGGCCGGGACAACTGAACACTGAAGCTTTCTTT. Residues: CASRPGQLNTEAFF.

This chain uses TRBV14 with TRBJ2-3; 7 nucleotides line up with TRBD2. There are 16 residues in the CDR3. CDR1 is SGHDN, CDR2 FVKESK, per germline. The V gene end was trimmed by 4 bases and the J gene end by 3 bases; junction bases not matched to a gene: 10. The CDR3, as DNA: TGTGCCAGCAGCCTCTCCCCTGGGGAGGGTACAGATACGCAGTATTTT. It translates to CASSLSPGEGTDTQYF.